These 13 T cell receptor beta chains originate from one sample sequenced in a study of blood T cell repertoires in COVID-19. Produced via immunoSEQ multiplex PCR; TCRdb's table is partial and in-frame only. This repertoire shows about 88,000 clones, about 82% found once; its top ten account for roughly 25%. The sequencing input was peripheral blood. The source of these receptors is a human donor in a cohort sampled during active COVID-19.

The rearrangement links TRBV6-2 or TRBV6-3 to TRBJ1-1; 10 bases align to TRBD1. Germline CDR1 is MNHEY and CDR2 is SVGEGT. The V gene end was trimmed by 0 bases and the J gene end by 4 bases; junction bases not matched to a gene: 5. CDR3 length: 16 residues. The CDR3 protein is CASSYSTGGIGTEAFF. CDR3 in DNA: TGTGCCAGCAGTTACTCGACAGGGGGCATCGGCACTGAAGCTTTCTTT.

The V call is TRBV12-3 or TRBV12-4, the J call TRBJ2-7; D is ambiguous. The ends were cut back, 6 bases at V and 3 bases at J, with 12 bases in the middle. The CDR3 totals 13 residues. This chain's CDR3 is CASRDTQSYEQYF. The DNA of the CDR3 is TGTGCCAGCAGGGATACACAGAGCTACGAGCAGTACTTC.

J is TRBJ2-3 and V is TRBV20-1, with D perhaps TRBD1 (6 bases). CDR3 length equals 14 residues. V was shortened by 3 bases and J by 0 bases, with 10 bases between the two germline ends. Germline V gene lookup returns CDR1 DFQATT and CDR2 SNEGSKA (reference sequence). The CDR3 sequence is CSASQGSSTDTQYF. CDR3 coding DNA: TGCAGTGCTAGTCAGGGGTCTAGCACAGATACGCAGTATTTT.

This clone came up many times. V is TRBV7-9 and J is TRBJ2-5, with TRBD2 matching over 8 bases. Germline CDR1 is SEHNR and CDR2 is FQNEAQ (reference sequence). The trim removed 3 bases at V and 1 base at J, leaving 4 bases unmatched. CDR3 size: 15 residues. The CDR3 DNA sequence: TGTGCCAGCAGCTTGAGCGGGGGTTCCCAAGAGACCCAGTACTTC. It codes for CASSLSGGSQETQYF.

V usage is TRBV28 and J usage is TRBJ2-1; D may be TRBD1 (6 bases). The CDR3 is made up of 13 amino acids. V shed 6 bases and J shed 12 bases, with 18 bases lying between them. Per germline, CDR1 MDHEN and CDR2 SYDVKM. The CDR3 here is CASRTGAAMTQFF. In nucleotides, the CDR3 is TGTGCCAGCAGGACAGGTGCCGCAATGACGCAGTTCTTC.

This chain uses TRBV7-2 with TRBJ2-2; D unresolved. The CDR3 loop spans 13 amino acids. The V end lost 1 base, the J end lost 6 bases, and 6 bases lay between the germline ends. Germline V lookup: CDR1 SGHTA, CDR2 FQGNSA. CDR3: CASSLDYPGELFF. In DNA form, the CDR3 reads TGTGCCAGCAGCTTAGACTATCCCGGGGAGCTGTTTTTT.

The CDR3 spells CASSPAGTATDTQYF. The CDR3, as DNA: TGTGCCAGCTCACCGGCCGGGACAGCCACAGATACGCAGTATTTT. The V and J genes are TRBV18 and TRBJ2-3, with TRBD1 identical over 7 bases. This CDR3 region has 15 residues. CDR1 is KGHSH and CDR2 is LQKENI in the germline V gene. J lost 2 bases, V lost 3 bases, and 5 bases had no gene match.

This chain links TRBV9 with TRBJ2-7; 8 positions agree with TRBD1. The CDR3 covers 15 residues. Germline loops: CDR1 SGDLS, CDR2 YYNGEE. V was pared by 4 bases and J by 5 bases, with 11 bases of the junction left unmatched. This CDR3 reads CASSLGTGDGDEQYF. For the CDR3, the DNA is TGTGCCAGCAGCTTAGGGACAGGCGACGGCGACGAGCAGTACTTC.

The chain uses TRBV9 and TRBJ2-1; D is perhaps TRBD2 (6 bases). The V and J ends lost 2 bases and 2 bases respectively, with 11 bases between them. Germline CDR1 is SGDLS and CDR2 is YYNGEE. The CDR3 has 15 residues. This chain's CDR3 is CASSVEAGTYNEQFF. The CDR3 bases are TGTGCCAGCAGCGTGGAGGCGGGGACCTACAATGAGCAGTTCTTC.

V is TRBV2 and J is TRBJ2-7; 7 positions match TRBD2. The CDR3 covers 14 residues. V lost 2 bases, J lost 4 bases, and 5 bases stayed unmatched. The germline V gene has CDR1 SNHLY and CDR2 FYNNEI. CDR3 sequence: CASSERLAAYEQYF. CDR3 nucleotides: TGTGCCAGCAGTGAACGGCTAGCGGCTTACGAGCAGTACTTC.

This chain connects TRBV5-5 to TRBJ2-5; TRBD2 matches at 9 bases. With 1 base clipped from V and 2 bases from J, the junction kept 6 bases outside the gene matches. The CDR3 runs 16 residues. The germline CDR1 and CDR2 sequences are SGHKS and YYEKEE (reference sequence). The CDR3 DNA reads TGTGCCAGCAGCTTGACAGGGCGGGAGGGGCAAGAGACCCAGTACTTC. This sequence encodes CASSLTGREGQETQYF.

The chain employs TRBV18 and TRBJ2-2; 11 positions agree with TRBD1. Germline assignment: CDR1 KGHSH and CDR2 LQKENI. V lost 6 bases and J lost 7; bases outside the gene matches: 13. The CDR3 covers 17 residues. The CDR3 region has the DNA TGTGCCAGCTCCCCGGACCGGGACAGGGGGATCGGCGGGGAGCTGTTTTTT. It is translated as CASSPDRDRGIGGELFF.

This clone was observed a single time. V usage is TRBV20-1 and J usage is TRBJ2-3, with 7 bases aligning to TRBD2. This CDR3 comprises 15 residues. Looked up from germline, CDR1 is DFQATT and CDR2 is SNEGSKA (reference sequence). With V trimmed by 3 bases and J by 0 bases, 6 bases remained unmatched. The CDR3 region has the DNA TGCAGTGCTAGTTGGCTAGCGGAGAGCACAGATACGCAGTATTTT. Translating it yields CSASWLAESTDTQYF.